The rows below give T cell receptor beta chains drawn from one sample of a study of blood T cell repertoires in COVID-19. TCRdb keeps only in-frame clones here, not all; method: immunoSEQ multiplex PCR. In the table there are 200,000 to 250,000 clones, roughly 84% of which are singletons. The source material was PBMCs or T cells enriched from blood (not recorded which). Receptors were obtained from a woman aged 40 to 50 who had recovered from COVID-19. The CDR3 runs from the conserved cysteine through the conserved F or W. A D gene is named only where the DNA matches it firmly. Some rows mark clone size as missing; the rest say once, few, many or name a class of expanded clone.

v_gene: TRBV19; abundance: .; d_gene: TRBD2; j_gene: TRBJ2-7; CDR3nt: TGTGCCAGCGGGAGGAGGAGCTCCTACGAGCAGTACTTC; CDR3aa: CASGRRSSYEQYF
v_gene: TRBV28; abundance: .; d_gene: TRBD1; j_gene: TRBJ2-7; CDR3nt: TGTGCCAGCAGGAGACAGGGGGCGGCCTACGAGCAGTACTTC; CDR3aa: CASRRQGAAYEQYF
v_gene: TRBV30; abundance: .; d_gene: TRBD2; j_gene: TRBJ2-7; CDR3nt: TGTGCCTGGAGTACAGCCCAATGGACTAGCGGGAGTTACGAGCAGTACTTC; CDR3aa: CAWSTAQWTSGSYEQYF
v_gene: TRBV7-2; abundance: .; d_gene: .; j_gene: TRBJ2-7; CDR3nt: TGTGCCAGCAGCCAAGGCAGGGAATGGGGGTACTTC; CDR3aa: CASSQGREWGYF
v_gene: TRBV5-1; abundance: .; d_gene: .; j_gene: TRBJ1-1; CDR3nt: TGCGCCAGCAGTTCTACGGGTCCCCCTAACACTGAAGCTTTCTTT; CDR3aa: CASSSTGPPNTEAFF
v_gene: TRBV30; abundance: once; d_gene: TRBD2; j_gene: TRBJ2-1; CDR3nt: TGTGCCTGGAGTGTAGGGGTAGCGGGAGGTGAGCAGTTCTTC; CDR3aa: CAWSVGVAGGEQFF
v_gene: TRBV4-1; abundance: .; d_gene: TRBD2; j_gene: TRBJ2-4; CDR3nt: TGCGCCAGCAGCCAAACGCGGGCGGGAGAGGACAACATTCAGTACTTC; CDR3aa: CASSQTRAGEDNIQYF
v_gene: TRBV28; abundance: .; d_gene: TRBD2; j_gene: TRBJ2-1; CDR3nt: TGTGCCAGCAGTTTGGTAGCGGGAGGGCTAAATGAGCAGTTCTTC; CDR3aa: CASSLVAGGLNEQFF
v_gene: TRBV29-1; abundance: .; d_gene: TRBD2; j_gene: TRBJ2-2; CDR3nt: TGCAGCGTTGTTGCCCTAGCGGGACCCGACACCGGGGAGCTGTTTTTT; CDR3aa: CSVVALAGPDTGELFF
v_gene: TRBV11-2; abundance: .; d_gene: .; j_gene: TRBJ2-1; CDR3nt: TGTGCCAGCAGCTTAAGTGCGGGACCCCACACTTACAATGAGCAGTTCTTC; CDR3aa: CASSLSAGPHTYNEQFF
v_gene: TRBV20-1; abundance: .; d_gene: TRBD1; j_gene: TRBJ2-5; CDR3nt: TGCAGTGCTCACAGGGGCGAGACCCAGTACTTC; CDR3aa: CSAHRGETQYF
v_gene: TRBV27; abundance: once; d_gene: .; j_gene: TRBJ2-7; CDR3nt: TGTGCCAGCAGTTTGCTAGGGGCGTCCTACGAGCAGTACTTC; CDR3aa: CASSLLGASYEQYF
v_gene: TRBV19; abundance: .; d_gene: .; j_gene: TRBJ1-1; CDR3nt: TGTGCCAGTCGGTCCCGGAGCATGAACACTGAAGCTTTCTTT; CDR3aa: CASRSRSMNTEAFF
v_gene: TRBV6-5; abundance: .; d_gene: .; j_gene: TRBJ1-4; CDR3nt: TGTGCCAGCAGTTGGGGAACAGTGCGGAGGGAAAAACTGTTTTTT; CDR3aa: CASSWGTVRREKLFF
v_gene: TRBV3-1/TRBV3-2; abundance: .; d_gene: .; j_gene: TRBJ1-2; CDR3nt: TGTGCCACCCAACCTCTGGATCGGGCAGGGCGTGCGGGCTACACCTTC; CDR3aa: CATQPLDRAGRAGYTF
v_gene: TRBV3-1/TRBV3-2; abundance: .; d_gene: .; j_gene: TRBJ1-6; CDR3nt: TGTGCCAGCAGCCAAGTTCGGACAGTTAATTCACCCCTCCACTTT; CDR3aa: CASSQVRTVNSPLHF
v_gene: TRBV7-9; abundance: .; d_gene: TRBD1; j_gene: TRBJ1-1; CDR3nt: TGTGCCAGCACCAGGACAGGGGCTTACACTGAAGCTTTCTTT; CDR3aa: CASTRTGAYTEAFF
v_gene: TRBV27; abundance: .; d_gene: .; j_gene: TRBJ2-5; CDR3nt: TGTGCCAGCAGATCCCAGGGGACAGAGACCCAGTACTTC; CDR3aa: CASRSQGTETQYF
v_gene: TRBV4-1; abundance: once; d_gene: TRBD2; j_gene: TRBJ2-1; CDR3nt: TGCGCCAGCAGCCAAGTTTGGAGCGGGGGGCAAGGGAATGAGCAGTTCTTC; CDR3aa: CASSQVWSGGQGNEQFF
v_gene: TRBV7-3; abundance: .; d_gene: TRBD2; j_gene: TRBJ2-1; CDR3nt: TGTGCCAGCAGCTCTAGCGGAGCCCTCTACAATGAGCAGTTCTTC; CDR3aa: CASSSSGALYNEQFF
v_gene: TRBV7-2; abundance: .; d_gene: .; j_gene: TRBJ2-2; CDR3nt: TGTGCCAGCAGCTTATTGGCGGGTGCACTTGGGGAGCTGTTTTTT; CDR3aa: CASSLLAGALGELFF
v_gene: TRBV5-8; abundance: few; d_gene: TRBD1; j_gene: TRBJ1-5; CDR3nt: TGTGCCAGCAGCGCCGGGACAGTGTGGAATCAGCCCCAGCATTTT; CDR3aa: CASSAGTVWNQPQHF
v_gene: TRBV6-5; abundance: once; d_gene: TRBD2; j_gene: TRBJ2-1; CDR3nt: TGTGCCAGCAGTTACAGCGGGAGAGTCAATGAGCAGTTCTTC; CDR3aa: CASSYSGRVNEQFF
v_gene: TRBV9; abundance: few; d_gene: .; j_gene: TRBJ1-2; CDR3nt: TGTGCCAGCAGCTTAGCGAAGGAGTCACTCTATGGCTACACCTTC; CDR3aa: CASSLAKESLYGYTF
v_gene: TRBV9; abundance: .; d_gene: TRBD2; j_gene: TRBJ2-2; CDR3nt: TGTGCCAGCAGCGTAGAGGCGGGAGGGCCTCGGGAGCTGTTTTTT; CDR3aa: CASSVEAGGPRELFF
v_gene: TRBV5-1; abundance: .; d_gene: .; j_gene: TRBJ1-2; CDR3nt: TGCGCCAGCAGACAGGAGGGCCCATCCTATGGCTACACCTTC; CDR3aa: CASRQEGPSYGYTF
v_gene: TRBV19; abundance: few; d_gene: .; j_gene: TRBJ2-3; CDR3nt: TGTGCCAGTAGCTCCGGGACTCGCACAGATACGCAGTATTTT; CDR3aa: CASSSGTRTDTQYF
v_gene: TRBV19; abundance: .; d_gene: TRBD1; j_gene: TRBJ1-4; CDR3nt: TGTGCCAGTAGTGTATTGGGACAGGGTGGGGAAAAACTGTTTTTT; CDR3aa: CASSVLGQGGEKLFF
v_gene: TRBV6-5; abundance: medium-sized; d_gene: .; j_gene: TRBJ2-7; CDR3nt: TGTGCCAGCATGAACCCCGGGATCCGCCCCTACGAGCAGTACTTC; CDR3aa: CASMNPGIRPYEQYF
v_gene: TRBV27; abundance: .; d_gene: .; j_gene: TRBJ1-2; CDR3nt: TGTGCCAGCAGACCGGGAACAATCTATGGCTACACCTTC; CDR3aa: CASRPGTIYGYTF
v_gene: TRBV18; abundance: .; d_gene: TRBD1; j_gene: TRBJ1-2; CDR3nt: TGTGCCAGCTCATTACAGGGGATTAGGGGCTACACCTTC; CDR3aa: CASSLQGIRGYTF
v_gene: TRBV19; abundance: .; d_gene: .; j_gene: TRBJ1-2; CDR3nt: TGTGCCAGTAGTATCTCGGGGGTCGGCTATGGCTACACCTTC; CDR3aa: CASSISGVGYGYTF
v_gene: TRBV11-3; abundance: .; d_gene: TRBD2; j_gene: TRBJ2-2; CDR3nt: TGTGCCAGCAGCCCGCTAGCGGGAGGACCCGGGGAGCTGTTTTTT; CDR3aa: CASSPLAGGPGELFF
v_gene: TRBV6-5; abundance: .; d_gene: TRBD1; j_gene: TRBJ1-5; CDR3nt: TGTGCCAGCAGCCGGGACAGGGGGCCCGGTCAGCCCCAGCATTTT; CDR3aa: CASSRDRGPGQPQHF
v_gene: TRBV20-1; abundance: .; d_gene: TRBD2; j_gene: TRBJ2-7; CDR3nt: TGCAGTGCTAGTCTAGCGGGATCCTACGAGCAGTACTTC; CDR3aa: CSASLAGSYEQYF
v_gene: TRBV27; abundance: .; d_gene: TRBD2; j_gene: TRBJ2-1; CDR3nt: TGTGCCAGCAGTTTATTGCGGGAGGGCCCCAATGAGCAGTTCTTC; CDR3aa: CASSLLREGPNEQFF
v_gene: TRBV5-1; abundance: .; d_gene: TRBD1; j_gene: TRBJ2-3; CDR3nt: TGCGCCAGCAGCCTCGGGACAGAGACAGATACGCAGTATTTT; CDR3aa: CASSLGTETDTQYF
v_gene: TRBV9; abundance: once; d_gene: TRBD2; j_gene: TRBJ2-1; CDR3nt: TGTGCCAGCAGCTTCAGACTAGCGAACTCCTACAATGAGCAGTTCTTC; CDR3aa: CASSFRLANSYNEQFF
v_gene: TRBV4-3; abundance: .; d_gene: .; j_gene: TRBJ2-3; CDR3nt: TGCGCCAGCAGCCAAAGGGCGGGCCTCACAGATACGCAGTATTTT; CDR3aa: CASSQRAGLTDTQYF
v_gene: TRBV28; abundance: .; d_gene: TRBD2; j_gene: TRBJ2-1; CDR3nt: TGTGCCAGCTGGGTAGCGGGAGTTAATGAGCAGTTCTTC; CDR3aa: CASWVAGVNEQFF
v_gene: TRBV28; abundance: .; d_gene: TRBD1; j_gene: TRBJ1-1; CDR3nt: TGTGCCAGCAGTCCCGGGACAGGGGACACTGAAGCTTTCTTT; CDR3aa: CASSPGTGDTEAFF
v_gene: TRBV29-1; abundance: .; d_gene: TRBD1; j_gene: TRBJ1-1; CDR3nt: TGCAGCGTATACAACTTCGGGACAGCTAACACTGAAGCTTTCTTT; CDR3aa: CSVYNFGTANTEAFF
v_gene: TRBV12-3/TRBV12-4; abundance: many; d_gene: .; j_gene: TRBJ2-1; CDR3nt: TGTGCCAGCAGTCTCTCCAGGGCGAATGAGCAGTTCTTC; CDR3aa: CASSLSRANEQFF
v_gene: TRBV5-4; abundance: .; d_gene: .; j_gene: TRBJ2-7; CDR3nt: TGTGCCAGCAGCCCCTTCGGGGAATCAGACGAGCAGTACTTC; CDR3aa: CASSPFGESDEQYF
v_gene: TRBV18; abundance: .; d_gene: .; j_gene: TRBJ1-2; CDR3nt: TGTGCCAGCACCCGGCGGGAAACGGGGGGCTACACCTTC; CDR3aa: CASTRRETGGYTF
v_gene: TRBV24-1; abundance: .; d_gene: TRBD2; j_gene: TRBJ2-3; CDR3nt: TGTGCCACCAGTGAACTAGCGGGAGGTTTAGATACGCAGTATTTT; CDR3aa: CATSELAGGLDTQYF
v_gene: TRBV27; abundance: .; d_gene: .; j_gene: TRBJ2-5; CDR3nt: TGTGCCAGCAGTTCGCGGGCCACACGGGGAAGAGAGACCCAGTACTTC; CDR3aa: CASSSRATRGRETQYF
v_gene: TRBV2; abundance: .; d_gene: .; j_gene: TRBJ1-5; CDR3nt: TGTGCCAGCAGTGAAACAGGGTACAATCAGCCCCAGCATTTT; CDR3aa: CASSETGYNQPQHF
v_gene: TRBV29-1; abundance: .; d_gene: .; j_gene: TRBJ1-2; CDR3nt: TGCAGCGTTGAACCCCCGGGGTATAGTAACTATGGCTACACCTTC; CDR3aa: CSVEPPGYSNYGYTF
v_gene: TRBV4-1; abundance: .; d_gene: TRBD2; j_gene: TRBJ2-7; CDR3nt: TGCGCCAGCAGCCAGGGCATAGCGGGAGTAACCTACGAGCAGTACTTC; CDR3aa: CASSQGIAGVTYEQYF
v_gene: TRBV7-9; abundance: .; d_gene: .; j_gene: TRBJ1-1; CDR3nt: TGTGCCAGCAGCTTAATCGCGCCGCTGAGCACTGAAGCTTTCTTT; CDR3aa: CASSLIAPLSTEAFF
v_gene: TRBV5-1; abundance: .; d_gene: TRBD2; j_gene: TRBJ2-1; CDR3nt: TGCGCCAGCAGCTTGGGAGGGGTAGCGGGATTCTACAATGAGCAGTTCTTC; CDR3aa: CASSLGGVAGFYNEQFF
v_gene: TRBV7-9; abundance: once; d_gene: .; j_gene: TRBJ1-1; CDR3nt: TGTGCCAGCAGCTTGGCACCCATGAACACTGAAGCTTTCTTT; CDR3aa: CASSLAPMNTEAFF
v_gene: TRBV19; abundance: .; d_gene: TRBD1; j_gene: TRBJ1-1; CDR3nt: TGTGCCAGTCGAGGCAGGGGGCTAGATGAAGCTTTCTTT; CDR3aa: CASRGRGLDEAFF
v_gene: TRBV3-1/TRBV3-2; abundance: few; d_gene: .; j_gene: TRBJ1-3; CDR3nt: TGTGCCAGCAGCCAATTTTACGGGGGAGACTCTGGAAACACCATATATTTT; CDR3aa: CASSQFYGGDSGNTIYF